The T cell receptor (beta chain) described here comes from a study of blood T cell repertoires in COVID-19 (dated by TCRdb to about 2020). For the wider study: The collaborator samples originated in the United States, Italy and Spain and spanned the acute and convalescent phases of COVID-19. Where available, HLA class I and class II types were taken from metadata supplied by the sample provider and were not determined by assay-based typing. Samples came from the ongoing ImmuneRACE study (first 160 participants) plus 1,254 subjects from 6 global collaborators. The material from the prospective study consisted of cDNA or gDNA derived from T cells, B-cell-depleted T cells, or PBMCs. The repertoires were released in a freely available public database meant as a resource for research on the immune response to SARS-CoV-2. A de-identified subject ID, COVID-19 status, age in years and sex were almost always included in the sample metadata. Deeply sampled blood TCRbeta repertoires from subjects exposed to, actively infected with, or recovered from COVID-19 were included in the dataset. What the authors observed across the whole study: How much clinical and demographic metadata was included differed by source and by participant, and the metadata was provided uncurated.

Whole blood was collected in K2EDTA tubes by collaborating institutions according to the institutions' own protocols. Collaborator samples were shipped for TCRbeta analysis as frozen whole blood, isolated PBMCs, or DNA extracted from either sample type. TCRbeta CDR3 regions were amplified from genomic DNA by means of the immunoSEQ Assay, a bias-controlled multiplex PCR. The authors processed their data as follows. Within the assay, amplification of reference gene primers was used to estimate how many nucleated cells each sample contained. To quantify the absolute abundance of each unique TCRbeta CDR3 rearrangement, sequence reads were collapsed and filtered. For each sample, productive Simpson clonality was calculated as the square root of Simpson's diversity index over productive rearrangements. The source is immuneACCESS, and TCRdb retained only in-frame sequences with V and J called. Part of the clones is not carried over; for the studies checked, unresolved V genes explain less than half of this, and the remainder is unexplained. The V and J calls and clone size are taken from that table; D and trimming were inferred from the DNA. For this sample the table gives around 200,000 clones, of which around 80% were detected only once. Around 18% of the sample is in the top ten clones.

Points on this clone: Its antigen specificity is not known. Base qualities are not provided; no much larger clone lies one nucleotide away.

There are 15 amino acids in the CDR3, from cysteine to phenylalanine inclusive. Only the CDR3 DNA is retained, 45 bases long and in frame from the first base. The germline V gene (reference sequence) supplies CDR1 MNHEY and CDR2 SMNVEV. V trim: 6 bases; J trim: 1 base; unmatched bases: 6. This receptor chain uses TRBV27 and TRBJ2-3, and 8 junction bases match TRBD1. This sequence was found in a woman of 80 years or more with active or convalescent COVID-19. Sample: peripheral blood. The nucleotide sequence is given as TGTGCCAGCAGGTTCAGGGGGCCCCGCACAGATACGCAGTATTTT. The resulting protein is CASRFRGPRTDTQYF.